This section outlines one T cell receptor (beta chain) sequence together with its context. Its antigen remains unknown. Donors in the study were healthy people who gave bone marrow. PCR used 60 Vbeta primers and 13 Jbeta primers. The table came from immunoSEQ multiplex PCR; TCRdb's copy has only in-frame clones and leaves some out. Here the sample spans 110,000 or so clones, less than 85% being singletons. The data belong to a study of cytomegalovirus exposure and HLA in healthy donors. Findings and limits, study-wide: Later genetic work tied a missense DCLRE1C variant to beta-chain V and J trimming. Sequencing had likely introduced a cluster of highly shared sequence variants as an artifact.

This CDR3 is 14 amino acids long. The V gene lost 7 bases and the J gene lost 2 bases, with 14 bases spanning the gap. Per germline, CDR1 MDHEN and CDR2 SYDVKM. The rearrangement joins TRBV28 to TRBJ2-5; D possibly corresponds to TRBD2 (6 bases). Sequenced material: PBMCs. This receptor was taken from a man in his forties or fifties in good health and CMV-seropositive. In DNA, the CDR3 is TGTGCCAGCAAGGGACCGGGGGAACAAGAGACCCAGTACTTC. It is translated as CASKGPGEQETQYF.